The 24 T cell receptor beta chains below all came from one sample that was sequenced in a study of Graves' ophthalmopathy and Graves' hyperthyroidism (dated by TCRdb to 2017 to 2018). For sequencing, an Illumina HiSeq 2000 was employed. For repertoire sequencing, TCR beta CDR3 regions were amplified from RNA transcripts. A first-round RT-PCR used HTBI primers with the Qiagen OneStep RT-PCR kit, followed by a second-round multiplex PCR, size selection and purification. The public reads were reprocessed in TCRdb via fastp at Q25 and MiXCR, keeping in-frame beta chains. Every distinct CDR3 protein forms one entry, paired with its most common genes and DNA. This sample gives hundreds of thousands of distinct CDR3 sequences in total; roughly 20% of them show up just once. The ten largest account for roughly 3% of the sample. Sequencing was carried out using peripheral blood. These receptors were collected from a woman in her late teens or twenties with stable Graves' hyperthyroidism. Donor details come from another sample of the same person, matched by shared clones.

This clonotype was observed many times. The chain employs TRBV6-5 and TRBJ2-7, with TRBD1 matching over 10 bases. Germline assignment: CDR1 MNHEY and CDR2 SVGAGI. The CDR3 runs to 14 residues. V shed 4 bases and J 7 bases; nucleotides not matched to a gene: 7. Here the CDR3 reads CASSWTGGTEEQYF. CDR3 nucleotides: TGTGCCAGCAGTTGGACAGGGGGGACTGAAGAGCAGTACTTC.

This clonotype was recorded at least ten times. V is TRBV5-1 and J is TRBJ2-7; 8 bases are a match to TRBD1. Germline loops: CDR1 SGHRS, CDR2 YFSETQ. The CDR3 is 15 residues long. The trim removed 7 bases at V and 3 bases at J, leaving 12 bases unmatched. CDR3 DNA: TGCGCCAGCGCTACTACAGGGGGTTTACTCTACGAGCAGTACTTC. Encoded protein: CASATTGGLLYEQYF.

This clonotype was counted at least ten times. The V and J genes are TRBV2 and TRBJ1-1, with 8 positions matching TRBD1. The CDR3 is made up of 13 amino acids. CDR1 SNHLY and CDR2 FYNNEI come from the germline V gene. After removal of 4 bases from V and 3 bases from J, the junction contained 1 base not matched to a gene. Here the CDR3 reads CASSVGQDTEAFF. The CDR3 DNA is TGTGCCAGCAGTGTGGGACAGGACACTGAAGCTTTCTTT.

As for this clonotype: Germline and junction disagree at one end, which may indicate a read error. The chain combines TRBV20-1 with TRBJ1-1; D is possibly TRBD1 (5 bases). The CDR3 runs to 14 residues. Germline loops: CDR1 DFQATT, CDR2 SNEGSKA (reference sequence). CDR3 DNA: TGCAGTGCTAGAGTCCCAGGGCTGAACTCTGAAGCTTTCTTT. Amino acid sequence: CSARVPGLNSEAFF.

V is TRBV30 and J is TRBJ2-7; 13 bases are shared with TRBD2. The germline CDR1 and CDR2 sequences are GTSNPN and SVGIG (reference sequence). The CDR3 contains 15 residues. V shed 2 bases and J 5 bases; nucleotides not matched to a gene: 6. CDR3 nucleotides: TGTGCCTGGAGTCCGGGACTAGCGGGAAGGGACGAGCAGTACTTC. Translated, it gives CAWSPGLAGRDEQYF.

This clonotype appeared many times. The V call is TRBV29-1, the J call TRBJ2-7, with 13 bases fitting TRBD2. The ends lost 4 bases at V and 5 bases at J; junction bases unmatched: 17. The CDR3 extends over 18 amino acids. Looked up from germline, CDR1 is SQVTM and CDR2 is ANQGSEA. CDR3 residues: CSVGATTGLAGVVNEQYF. DNA for the CDR3: TGCAGCGTTGGAGCTACGACAGGACTAGCGGGAGTTGTCAACGAGCAGTACTTC.

This clonotype was counted between two and nine times. This likely comes from a read error, as the CDR3 has no conserved phenylalanine or tryptophan at its end. The DNA is omitted, as the CDR3 cannot be located on it reliably, and the CDR3 follows TCRdb's listing. The genes are TRBV15 and TRBJ2-2. Germline V gene sequence: CDR1 LNHNV, CDR2 YYDKDF (reference sequence). The CDR3 comprises 12 residues, both ends counted. CDR3 sequence reads: CATSREGRELCL.

V usage is TRBV28 and J usage is TRBJ1-1; tentative D call: TRBD1 (6 bases). Trimming shortened V by 0 bases and J by 10 bases, and 12 bases separated the two germline ends. There are 13 residues in the CDR3. Germline assignment: CDR1 MDHEN and CDR2 SYDVKM. CDR3 sequence reads: CASSLWGARAAFF. CDR3 DNA: TGTGCCAGCAGTTTATGGGGGGCGCGGGCAGCTTTCTTT.

This clonotype was counted ten times or more. This chain connects TRBV6-1 to TRBJ1-5; D gene ambiguous. Germline V gene data show CDR1 as MNHNS and CDR2 as SASEGT. This CDR3 is 14 amino acids long. The ends were cut back, 10 bases at V and 7 bases at J, with 20 bases in the middle. CDR3 bases: TGTGCCACCGGCGGCAGCGGGGAGGTACAGCCCCAGCATTTT. Translated: CATGGSGEVQPQHF.

This clonotype has ten or more counts. The chain couples TRBV11-2 to TRBJ2-7; D remains unclear. The CDR3 totals 13 residues. The germline gives CDR1 SGHAT, CDR2 FQNNGV. Trimming removed 2 bases at V and 4 bases at J, with 9 bases between. This CDR3 is CASSLMGYYEQYF. The CDR3 nucleotides read TGTGCCAGCAGCTTAATGGGCTATTACGAGCAGTACTTC.

This clonotype showed up many times. This sequence joins TRBV5-1 and TRBJ2-7; D possibly corresponds to TRBD2 (5 bases). This CDR3 region has 15 residues. V lost 7 bases and J lost 3, with 20 bases in between. Germline lookup yields CDR1 SGHRS and CDR2 YFSETQ. CDR3 amino acids: CASSQSGVANYEQYF. CDR3 coding DNA: TGCGCCAGCTCTCAAAGCGGAGTCGCGAACTACGAGCAGTACTTC. The full variable domain, its missing parts supplied by reference TRBV5-1 and TRBJ2-7, is KAGVTQTPRYLIKTRGQQVTLSCSPISGHRSVSWYQQTPGQGLQFLFEYFSETQRNKGNFPGRFSGRQFSNSRSEMNVSTLELGDSALYLCASSQSGVANYEQYFGPGTRLTVT.

The chain has TRBV20-1 and TRBJ2-7; 9 bases are a match to TRBD2. Germline V lookup: CDR1 DFQATT, CDR2 SNEGSKA (reference sequence). The J segment lost 3 bases and the V segment lost 5 bases, leaving 8 bases of the junction unmatched. This CDR3 comprises 14 residues. The CDR3, as DNA: TGCAGTGCTTCGATAGCGGGAGTGAGCTACGAGCAGTACTTC. This codes for CSASIAGVSYEQYF.

This clonotype occurred many times. The chain joins TRBV6-1 to TRBJ2-3; 8 positions match TRBD2. V lost 5 bases and J lost 5; bases outside the gene matches: 3. In germline, CDR1 is MNHNS, CDR2 SASEGT. CDR3 length: 13 amino acids. The CDR3 sequence: CASSPGRGDTQYF. The DNA for the CDR3 is TGTGCCAGCAGTCCCGGGAGGGGAGATACGCAGTATTTT.

The gene calls are TRBV12-3 or TRBV12-4 and TRBJ2-5, with 7 positions matching TRBD2. The CDR3 runs to 14 residues. The V segment lost 5 bases and the J segment 5 bases; nucleotides outside the gene matches: 8. In nucleotides, the CDR3 is TGTGCCAGCAGTCCCACTAGCGTGGCGGAGACCCAGTACTTC. Translating it yields CASSPTSVAETQYF.

The rearrangement links TRBV20-1 to TRBJ1-1, with D possibly TRBD1 on 5 matching bases. There are 13 residues in the CDR3. Trimming left V 3 bases short and J 0 bases short, with 8 bases between. Per germline, CDR1 DFQATT and CDR2 SNEGSKA (reference sequence). The CDR3 sequence is CSARQTVNTEAFF. CDR3 DNA: TGCAGTGCTAGGCAGACAGTGAACACTGAAGCTTTCTTT.

This clonotype was seen at least ten times. The CDR3 here is CASSRQRTQETQYF. DNA for the CDR3: TGTGCCAGCAGCCGCCAGCGGACCCAAGAGACCCAGTACTTC. This rearrangement joins TRBV7-6 to TRBJ2-5; TRBD2 might be the D (5 bases). Germline CDR1 SGHVS, CDR2 FNYEAQ. This CDR3 has 14 residues. V was trimmed by 5 bases and J by 1 base, leaving 11 bases between them.

This clonotype was seen repeatedly, ten times or more. J is TRBJ1-6 and V is TRBV20-1; 8 bases agree with TRBD1. Germline CDR1 is DFQATT and CDR2 is SNEGSKA (reference sequence). The CDR3 totals 15 residues. V lost 0 bases to trimming and J lost 7 bases; unmatched junction nucleotides: 5. CDR3: CSARESDRENSPLHF. The CDR3 DNA follows: TGCAGTGCTAGAGAATCGGACAGGGAGAATTCACCCCTCCACTTT.

This clonotype was recorded at least ten times. The chain employs TRBV28 and TRBJ1-5; no firm D call. This CDR3 contains 15 residues. Germline-derived CDR1 and CDR2 are MDHEN and SYDVKM. V lost 0 bases and J 0 bases, leaving 6 bases between the germline ends. CDR3 DNA sequence: TGTGCCAGCAGTTTATGGCGGAGTAGCAATCAGCCCCAGCATTTT. It yields the protein CASSLWRSSNQPQHF.

This clonotype was counted a few times. The rearrangement uses TRBV6-5 and TRBJ2-3; D unclear. Germline loops: CDR1 MNHEY, CDR2 SVGAGI. The CDR3 spans 12 residues. V dropped 0 bases and J dropped 4 bases, with 2 bases sitting between them. The DNA of the CDR3 is TGTGCCAGCAGTTACTCTTCAGATACGCAGTATTTT. Amino acid sequence: CASSYSSDTQYF.

V and J are TRBV18 and TRBJ2-7; 8 bases map to TRBD1. Per the germline V gene, CDR1 is KGHSH and CDR2 is LQKENI. The CDR3 extends over 13 amino acids. V shed 3 bases and J 5 bases; nucleotides not matched to a gene: 3. The CDR3 reads CASSPDRGDEQYF. The DNA of the CDR3 is TGTGCCAGCTCACCTGACAGGGGAGACGAGCAGTACTTC.

This clonotype was found many times. The chain is built from TRBV7-2 and TRBJ2-4, with TRBD2 matching over 8 bases. In germline, CDR1 is SGHTA, CDR2 FQGNSA. The CDR3 runs 14 residues. J lost 8 bases, V lost 2 bases, and 5 bases had no gene match. The CDR3 reads CASSLFAGGDIQYF. CDR3 coding DNA: TGTGCCAGCAGCTTATTCGCGGGAGGCGACATTCAGTACTTC.

This chain links TRBV14 with TRBJ2-2; weak D call: TRBD1 (5 bases). With 6 bases removed from V and 0 bases from J, the gap between germline ends came to 20 bases. CDR3 length: 18 residues. Germline CDR1 SGHDN, CDR2 FVKESK. In nucleotides, the CDR3 is TGTGCCAGCAGTTTTTTATGGACATCTCACGCGAACACCGGGGAGCTGTTTTTT. It yields the protein CASSFLWTSHANTGELFF.

In this sample, this clonotype turned up many times. This chain connects TRBV28 to TRBJ2-5, with TRBD1 matching 7 bases. The CDR3 loop spans 14 amino acids. After removal of 5 bases from V and 2 bases from J, the junction contained 5 bases not matched to a gene. CDR1 and CDR2 from the germline V gene are MDHEN and SYDVKM. CDR3 DNA: TGTGCCAGCAGTGTTCCGGGACAGCAAGAGACCCAGTACTTC. Translating it yields CASSVPGQQETQYF.

This clonotype was seen many times. This chain uses TRBV4-3 with TRBJ2-6; D gene uncertain. The CDR3 consists of 15 residues. Per the germline V gene, CDR1 is LGHNA and CDR2 is YSLEER. Trimming shortened V by 0 bases and J by 4 bases, and 7 bases separated the two germline ends. The CDR3 sequence: CASSQDVTGANVLTF. CDR3 in DNA: TGCGCCAGCAGCCAAGATGTCACAGGGGCCAACGTCCTGACTTTC.